A selection of T cell receptor beta chains follows, all from one sample in a study of blood T cell repertoires in COVID-19. Generated by immunoSEQ multiplex PCR, the TCRdb table keeps only in-frame clones and is missing some. Of a few hundred thousand clones in the sample, 80% to 90% were seen once. The sequenced material came from peripheral blood. These receptors originate from a woman aged 55-69 years who had recovered from COVID-19. Both conserved end residues are part of each CDR3. A D gene is named only where the DNA matches it firmly.

>-|TRBV4-1|TRBJ1-6
TGCGCCAGCAGCCGAGACCACCGGAGACAGCTGCACCCCTATTCACCCCTCCACTTT
CASSRDHRRQLHPYSPLHF
>TRBD1|TRBV5-1|TRBJ1-5
TGCGCCAGCAGCCCCGGACAGGGTGTTTATCAGCCCCAGCATTTT
CASSPGQGVYQPQHF
>-|TRBV18|TRBJ2-7
TGTGCCAGCTCACGGGACATGGAGGAGAACGAGCAGTACTTC
CASSRDMEENEQYF
>-|TRBV30|TRBJ2-7
TGTGCCTGGAGTGTAGGTCAGGGGGGCTACGAGCAGTACTTC
CAWSVGQGGYEQYF
>-|TRBV3-1/TRBV3-2|TRBJ2-7
TGTGCCAGCAGCCAACTTGGGGGCCCCTACGAGCAGTACTTC
CASSQLGGPYEQYF
>TRBD1|TRBV10-3|TRBJ1-2
TGTGCCATCAGCAAAGACAGGGGGCGCAAAGATGGCTACACCTTC
CAISKDRGRKDGYTF
>-|TRBV5-4|TRBJ2-3
TGTGCCAGCACCCGGGGGGCTCTACCAAGCACAGATACGCAGTATTTT
CASTRGALPSTDTQYF
>-|TRBV3-1/TRBV3-2|TRBJ1-3
TGTGCCAGCACCGACAGCTCTGGAAACACCATATATTTT
CASTDSSGNTIYF
>TRBD1|TRBV3-1/TRBV3-2|TRBJ1-6
TGTGCCAGCAGCGCGGTCCCGACAGGGGGTGGCTCACCCCTCCACTTT
CASSAVPTGGGSPLHF
>TRBD1|TRBV18|TRBJ2-6
TGTGCCAGCTCACTGGGACAGACCCTCTCTGGGGCCAACGTCCTGACTTTC
CASSLGQTLSGANVLTF
>TRBD2|TRBV29-1|TRBJ2-7
TGCAGCGGCGGGGGAGGCACCTCCTACGAGCAGTACTTC
CSGGGGTSYEQYF